What follows are 14 T cell receptor beta chains derived from one specimen sequenced in a study of cytomegalovirus exposure and HLA in healthy donors. A multiplex PCR was run with 60 Vbeta primers and 13 Jbeta primers. TCRdb's table, derived via immunoSEQ multiplex PCR, lists solely in-frame clones and lacks some. The sample holds under 200,000 clones, roughly four fifths seen once. Sequencing input: PBMCs. The receptors were sampled from a woman younger than 30 in good health and CMV-seronegative.

This clone was detected only a few times. The V gene is TRBV6-5, the J gene TRBJ1-2, with a possible D match to TRBD1 (5 bases). This CDR3 has 14 amino acids. Germline CDR1 reads MNHEY; CDR2 reads SVGAGI. Between the trimmed V and J ends, which lost 5 bases and 8 bases, there was a span of 18 bases. The CDR3 loop reads CASSEDGGLRGYTF. In DNA form, the CDR3 reads TGTGCCAGCAGTGAAGATGGGGGGTTGCGGGGCTACACCTTC.

Turning to this clone: The same CDR3 also results from other DNA sequences found in this sample. The chain has TRBV7-9 and TRBJ2-7, with 11 bases lining up with TRBD1. This CDR3 has 15 amino acids. Germline loops: CDR1 SEHNR, CDR2 FQNEAQ (reference sequence). The V gene end was trimmed by 5 bases and the J gene end by 2 bases; junction bases not matched to a gene: 5. For the CDR3, the DNA is TGTGCCAGCAGCCTAGGACAGGGGGCGGCCTACGAGCAGTACTTC. It encodes CASSLGQGAAYEQYF.

J is TRBJ2-2 and V is TRBV7-7; D remains unclear. Germline V gene data show CDR1 as SSHAT and CDR2 as FNYEAQ (reference sequence). Trimming took off 6 bases at V and 6 bases at J, with 11 bases between the two ends. The CDR3 totals 13 residues. CDR3 residues: CASSPVLAGELFF. CDR3 nucleotide sequence: TGTGCCAGCAGTCCAGTCCTAGCCGGGGAGCTGTTTTTT. Based on the CDR3 plus reference TRBV7-7 and TRBJ2-2, the full variable domain is GAGVSQSPRYKVTKRGQDVTLRCDPISSHATLYWYQQALGQGPEFLTYFNYEAQPDKSGLPSDRFSAERPEGSISTLTIQRTEQRDSAMYRCASSPVLAGELFFGEGSRLTVL.

The chain carries TRBV27 and TRBJ2-7, with D maybe TRBD1 (7 bases). This CDR3 comprises 14 residues. With 5 bases removed from V and 1 base from J, the gap between germline ends came to 12 bases. Germline V gene lookup returns CDR1 MNHEY and CDR2 SMNVEV (reference sequence). The CDR3 spells CASSRTGGSYEQYF. Written as DNA, the CDR3 is TGTGCCAGCAGTCGGACAGGAGGGTCCTACGAGCAGTACTTC.

The chain carries TRBV9 and TRBJ2-7; tentatively, D is TRBD2 (7 bases). Germline V CDR1 and CDR2: SGDLS, YYNGEE. The CDR3 loop spans 13 amino acids. Trimming stripped 0 bases from V and 6 bases from J, with 10 bases between. CDR3 residues: CASSVGGGGEQYF. CDR3 coding DNA: TGTGCCAGCAGCGTAGGGGGGGGCGGCGAGCAGTACTTC.

The chain uses TRBV28 and TRBJ2-3; D not certain. V was shortened by 2 bases and J by 2 bases, with 11 bases between the two germline ends. Germline assignment: CDR1 MDHEN and CDR2 SYDVKM. The CDR3 runs 15 residues. DNA of the CDR3: TGTGCCAGCAGTTTACCAGGATCCCTCACAGATACGCAGTATTTT. Amino acids: CASSLPGSLTDTQYF. The full variable domain, completed using reference TRBV28 and TRBJ2-3, is DVKVTQSSRYLVKRTGEKVFLECVQDMDHENMFWYRQDPGLGLRLIYFSYDVKMKEKGDIPEGYSVSREKKERFSLILESASTNQTSMYLCASSLPGSLTDTQYFGPGTRLTVL.

The rearrangement uses TRBV10-2 and TRBJ2-1; a possible D gene is TRBD2 (6 bases). The CDR3 is 15 amino acids. Trimming took 3 bases from V and 0 from J, leaving 9 bases between them. The germline V gene encodes CDR1 WSHSY and CDR2 SAAADI. CDR3 sequence (DNA): TGCGCCAGCAGTGACCTAGCGTCCTCCTACAATGAGCAGTTCTTC. It yields the protein CASSDLASSYNEQFF.

This clone was counted a few times. The chain uses TRBV18 and TRBJ2-2; TRBD2 matches at 7 bases. J lost 5 bases, V lost 8 bases, and 2 bases had no gene match. CDR3 length: 12 residues. Germline V gene lookup returns CDR1 KGHSH and CDR2 LQKENI. CDR3 nucleotides: TGTGCCAGCACCGGGGGGACCGGGGAGCTGTTTTTT. Amino acid sequence: CASTGGTGELFF. Supplemented by reference TRBV18 and TRBJ2-2, the full variable domain reads NAGVMQNPRHLVRRRGQEARLRCSPMKGHSHVYWYRQLPEEGLKFMVYLQKENIIDESGMPKERFSAEFPKEGPSILRIQQVVRGDSAAYFCASTGGTGELFFGEGSRLTVL.

This clone came up a few times. The chain uses TRBV5-6 and TRBJ2-5, with 16 bases that match TRBD2. Germline-derived CDR1 and CDR2 are SGHDT and YYEEEE. J gave up 1 base and V 4 bases, and 7 bases lay outside the gene matches. This CDR3 comprises 18 residues. The CDR3 DNA follows: TGTGCCAGCAGCCAGGGACTAGCGGGGGGGCCGGCCCAAGAGACCCAGTACTTC. Translation gives CASSQGLAGGPAQETQYF.

The chain uses TRBV19 and TRBJ1-2, with 9 bases fitting TRBD1. Germline CDR1 LNHDA, CDR2 SQIVND (reference sequence). Unmatched junction bases numbered 6, after V lost 2 bases and J lost 8 bases. The CDR3 spans 14 residues. This CDR3 is CASSISTGGSGYTF. CDR3 coding DNA: TGTGCCAGTAGTATATCGACAGGGGGAAGCGGCTACACCTTC.

This clone has a single count. This sequence joins TRBV7-3 and TRBJ2-2; unclear D gene. The CDR3 extends over 14 amino acids. The V gene's germline CDR1 is SGHTA and CDR2 FQGTGA. V shed 6 bases and J shed 1 base, with 9 bases lying between them. This chain's CDR3 is CASRPLGNTGELFF. CDR3 sequence (DNA): TGTGCCAGCAGACCGCTAGGGAACACCGGGGAGCTGTTTTTT. Full variable domain (outside the CDR3, taken from reference TRBV7-3 and TRBJ2-2): GAGVSQTPSNKVTEKGKYVELRCDPISGHTALYWYRQSLGQGPEFLIYFQGTGAADDSGLPNDRFFAVRPEGSVSTLKIQRTERGDSAVYLCASRPLGNTGELFFGEGSRLTVL.

This clone has just a few counts. This CDR3 reads CASSLTAGGPGTDTQYF. The CDR3 coding sequence is TGTGCCAGCAGCTTAACTGCGGGAGGGCCCGGCACAGATACGCAGTATTTT. The chain is built from TRBV7-3 and TRBJ2-3, with TRBD2 matching over 9 bases. With V trimmed by 0 bases and J by 1 base, 5 bases remained unmatched. Germline V gene lookup returns CDR1 SGHTA and CDR2 FQGTGA. This CDR3 spans 17 amino acids.

This clone was recorded only once. The gene calls are TRBV25-1 and TRBJ2-7; possible D gene TRBD2, 6 bases. Germline loops: CDR1 MGHDK, CDR2 SYGVNS. This CDR3 is built from 14 residues. V was trimmed by 0 bases and J by 7 bases, leaving 13 bases between them. In nucleotides, the CDR3 is TGTGCCAGCAGTGAATATAAAGGGGCGGGGGAGCAGTACTTC. This sequence encodes CASSEYKGAGEQYF.

Remarks on this clone: It is likely a read error, because the conserved phenylalanine at the end of the CDR3 is missing. The DNA is omitted, as the CDR3 cannot be located on it reliably, and the CDR3 follows TCRdb's listing. V is TRBV6-4 and J is TRBJ1-1; the D call TRBD1 from the table was never checked on the DNA. Germline CDR1 is MRHNA and CDR2 is SNTAGT. The CDR3 is made up of 8 amino acids, end residues included. The CDR3 sequence is CASSDGPL.